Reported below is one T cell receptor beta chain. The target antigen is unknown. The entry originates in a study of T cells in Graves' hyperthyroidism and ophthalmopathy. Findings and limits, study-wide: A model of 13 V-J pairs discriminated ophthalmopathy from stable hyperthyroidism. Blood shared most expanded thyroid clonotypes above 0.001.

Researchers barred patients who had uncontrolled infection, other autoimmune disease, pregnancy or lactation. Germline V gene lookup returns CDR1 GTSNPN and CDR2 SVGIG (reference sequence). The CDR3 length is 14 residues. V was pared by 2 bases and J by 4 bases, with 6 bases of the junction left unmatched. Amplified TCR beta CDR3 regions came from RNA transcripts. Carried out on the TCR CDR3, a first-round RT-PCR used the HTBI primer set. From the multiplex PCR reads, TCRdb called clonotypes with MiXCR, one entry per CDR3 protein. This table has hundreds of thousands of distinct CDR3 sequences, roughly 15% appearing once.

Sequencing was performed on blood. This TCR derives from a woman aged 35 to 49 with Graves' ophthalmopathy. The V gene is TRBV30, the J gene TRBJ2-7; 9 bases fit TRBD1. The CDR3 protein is CAWSSGQGFYEQYF. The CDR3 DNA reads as TGTGCCTGGAGTTCCGGACAGGGGTTTTACGAGCAGTACTTC.